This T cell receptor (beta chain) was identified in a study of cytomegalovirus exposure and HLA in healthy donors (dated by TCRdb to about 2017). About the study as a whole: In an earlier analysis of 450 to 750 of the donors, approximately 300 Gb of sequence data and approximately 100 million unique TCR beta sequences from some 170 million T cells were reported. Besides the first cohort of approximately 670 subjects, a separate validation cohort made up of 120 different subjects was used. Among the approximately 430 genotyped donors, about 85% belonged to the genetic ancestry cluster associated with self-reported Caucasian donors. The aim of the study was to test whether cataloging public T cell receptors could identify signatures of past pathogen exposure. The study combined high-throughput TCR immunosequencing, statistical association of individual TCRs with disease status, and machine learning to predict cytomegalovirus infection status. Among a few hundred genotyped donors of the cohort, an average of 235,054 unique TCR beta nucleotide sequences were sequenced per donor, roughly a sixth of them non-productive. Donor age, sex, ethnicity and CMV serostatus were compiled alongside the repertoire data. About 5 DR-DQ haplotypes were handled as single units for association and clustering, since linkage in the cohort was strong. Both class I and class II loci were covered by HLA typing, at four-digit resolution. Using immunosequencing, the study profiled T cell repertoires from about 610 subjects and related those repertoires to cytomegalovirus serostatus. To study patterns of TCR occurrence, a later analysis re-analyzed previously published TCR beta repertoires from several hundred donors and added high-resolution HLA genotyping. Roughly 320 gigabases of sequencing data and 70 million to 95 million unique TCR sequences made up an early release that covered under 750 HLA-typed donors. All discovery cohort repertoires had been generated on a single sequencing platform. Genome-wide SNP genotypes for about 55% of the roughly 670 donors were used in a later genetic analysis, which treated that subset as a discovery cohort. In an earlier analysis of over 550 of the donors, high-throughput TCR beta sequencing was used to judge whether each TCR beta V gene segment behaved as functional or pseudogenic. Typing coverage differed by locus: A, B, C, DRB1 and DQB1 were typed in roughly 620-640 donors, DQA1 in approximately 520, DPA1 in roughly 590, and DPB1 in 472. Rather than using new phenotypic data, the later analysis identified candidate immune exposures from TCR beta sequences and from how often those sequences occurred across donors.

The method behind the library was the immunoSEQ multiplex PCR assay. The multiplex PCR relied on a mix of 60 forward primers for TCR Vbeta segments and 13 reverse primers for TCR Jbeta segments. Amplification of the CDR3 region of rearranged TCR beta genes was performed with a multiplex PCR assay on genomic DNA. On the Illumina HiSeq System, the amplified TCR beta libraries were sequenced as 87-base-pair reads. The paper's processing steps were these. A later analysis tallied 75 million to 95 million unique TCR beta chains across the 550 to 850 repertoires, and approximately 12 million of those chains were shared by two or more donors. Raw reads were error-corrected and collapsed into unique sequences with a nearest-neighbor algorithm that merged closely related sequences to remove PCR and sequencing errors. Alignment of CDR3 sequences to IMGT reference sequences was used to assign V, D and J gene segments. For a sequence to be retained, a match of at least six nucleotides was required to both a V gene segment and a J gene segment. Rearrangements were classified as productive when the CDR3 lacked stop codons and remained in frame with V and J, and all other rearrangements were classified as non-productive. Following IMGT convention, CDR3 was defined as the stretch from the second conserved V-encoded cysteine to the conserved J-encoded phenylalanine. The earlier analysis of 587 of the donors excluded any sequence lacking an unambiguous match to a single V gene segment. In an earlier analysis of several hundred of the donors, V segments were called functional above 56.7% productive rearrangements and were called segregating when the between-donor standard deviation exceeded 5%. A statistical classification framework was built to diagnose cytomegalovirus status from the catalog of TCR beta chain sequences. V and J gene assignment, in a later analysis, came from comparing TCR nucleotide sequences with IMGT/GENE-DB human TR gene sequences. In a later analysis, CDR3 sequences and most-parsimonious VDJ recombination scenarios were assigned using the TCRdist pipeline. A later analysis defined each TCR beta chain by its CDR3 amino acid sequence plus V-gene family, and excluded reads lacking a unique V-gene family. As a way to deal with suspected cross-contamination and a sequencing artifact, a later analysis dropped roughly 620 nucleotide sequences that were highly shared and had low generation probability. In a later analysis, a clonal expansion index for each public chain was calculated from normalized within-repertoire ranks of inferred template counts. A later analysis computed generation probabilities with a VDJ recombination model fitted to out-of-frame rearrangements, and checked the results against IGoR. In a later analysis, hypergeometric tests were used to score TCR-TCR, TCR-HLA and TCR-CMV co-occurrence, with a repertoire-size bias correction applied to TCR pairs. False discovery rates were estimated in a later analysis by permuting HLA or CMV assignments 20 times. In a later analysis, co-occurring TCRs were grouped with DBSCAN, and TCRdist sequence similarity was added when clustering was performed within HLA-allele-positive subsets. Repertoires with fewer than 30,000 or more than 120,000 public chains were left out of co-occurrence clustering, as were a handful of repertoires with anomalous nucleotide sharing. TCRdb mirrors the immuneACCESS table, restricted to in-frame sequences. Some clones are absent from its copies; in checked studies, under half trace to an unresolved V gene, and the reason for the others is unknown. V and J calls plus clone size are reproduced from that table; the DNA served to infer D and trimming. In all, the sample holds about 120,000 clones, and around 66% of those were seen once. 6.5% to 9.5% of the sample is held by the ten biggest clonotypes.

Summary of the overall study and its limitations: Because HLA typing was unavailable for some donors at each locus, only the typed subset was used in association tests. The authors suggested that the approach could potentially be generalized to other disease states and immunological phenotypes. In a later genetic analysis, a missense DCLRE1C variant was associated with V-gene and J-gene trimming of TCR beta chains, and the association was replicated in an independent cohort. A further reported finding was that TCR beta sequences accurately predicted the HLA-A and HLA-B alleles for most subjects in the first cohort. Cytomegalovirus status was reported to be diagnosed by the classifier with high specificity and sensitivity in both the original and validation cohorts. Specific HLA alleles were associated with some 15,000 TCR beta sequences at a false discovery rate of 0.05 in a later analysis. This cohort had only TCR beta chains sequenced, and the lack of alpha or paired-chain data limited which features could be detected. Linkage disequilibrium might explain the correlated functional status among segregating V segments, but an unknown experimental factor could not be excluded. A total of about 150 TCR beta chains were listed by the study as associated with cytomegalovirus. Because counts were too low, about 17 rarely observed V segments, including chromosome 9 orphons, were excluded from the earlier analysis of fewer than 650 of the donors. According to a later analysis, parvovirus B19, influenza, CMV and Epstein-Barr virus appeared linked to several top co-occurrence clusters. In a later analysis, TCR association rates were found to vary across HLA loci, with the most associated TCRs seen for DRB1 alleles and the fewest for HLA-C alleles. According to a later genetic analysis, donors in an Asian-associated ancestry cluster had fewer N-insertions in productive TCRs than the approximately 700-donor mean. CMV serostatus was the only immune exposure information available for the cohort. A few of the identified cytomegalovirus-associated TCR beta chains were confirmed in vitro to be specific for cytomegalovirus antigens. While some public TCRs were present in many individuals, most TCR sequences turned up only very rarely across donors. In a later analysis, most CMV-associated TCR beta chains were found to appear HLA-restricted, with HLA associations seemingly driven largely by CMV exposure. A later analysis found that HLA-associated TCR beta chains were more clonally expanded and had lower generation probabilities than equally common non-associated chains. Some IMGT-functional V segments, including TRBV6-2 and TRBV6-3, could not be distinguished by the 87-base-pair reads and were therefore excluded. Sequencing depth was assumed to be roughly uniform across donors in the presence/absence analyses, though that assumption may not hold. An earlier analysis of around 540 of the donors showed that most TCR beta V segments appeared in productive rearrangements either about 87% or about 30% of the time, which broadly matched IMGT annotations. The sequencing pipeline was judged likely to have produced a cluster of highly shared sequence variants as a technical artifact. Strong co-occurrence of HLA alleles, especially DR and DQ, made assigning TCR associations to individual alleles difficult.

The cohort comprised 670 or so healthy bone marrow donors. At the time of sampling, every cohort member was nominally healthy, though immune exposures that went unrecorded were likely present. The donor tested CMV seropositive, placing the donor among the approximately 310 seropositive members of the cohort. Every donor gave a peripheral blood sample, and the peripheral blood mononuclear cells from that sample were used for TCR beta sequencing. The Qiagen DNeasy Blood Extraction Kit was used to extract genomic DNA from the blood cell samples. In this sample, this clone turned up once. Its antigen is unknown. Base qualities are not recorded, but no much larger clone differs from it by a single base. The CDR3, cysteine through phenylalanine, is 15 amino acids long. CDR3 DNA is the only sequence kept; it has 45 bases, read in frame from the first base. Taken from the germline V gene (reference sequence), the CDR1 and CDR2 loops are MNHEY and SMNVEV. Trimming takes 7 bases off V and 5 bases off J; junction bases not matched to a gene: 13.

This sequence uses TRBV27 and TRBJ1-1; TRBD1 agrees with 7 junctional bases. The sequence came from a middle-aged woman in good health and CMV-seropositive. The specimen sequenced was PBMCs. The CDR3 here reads CASTRLRGIGTEAFF. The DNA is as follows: TGTGCCAGCACTAGGCTCAGGGGGATTGGTACTGAAGCTTTCTTT.